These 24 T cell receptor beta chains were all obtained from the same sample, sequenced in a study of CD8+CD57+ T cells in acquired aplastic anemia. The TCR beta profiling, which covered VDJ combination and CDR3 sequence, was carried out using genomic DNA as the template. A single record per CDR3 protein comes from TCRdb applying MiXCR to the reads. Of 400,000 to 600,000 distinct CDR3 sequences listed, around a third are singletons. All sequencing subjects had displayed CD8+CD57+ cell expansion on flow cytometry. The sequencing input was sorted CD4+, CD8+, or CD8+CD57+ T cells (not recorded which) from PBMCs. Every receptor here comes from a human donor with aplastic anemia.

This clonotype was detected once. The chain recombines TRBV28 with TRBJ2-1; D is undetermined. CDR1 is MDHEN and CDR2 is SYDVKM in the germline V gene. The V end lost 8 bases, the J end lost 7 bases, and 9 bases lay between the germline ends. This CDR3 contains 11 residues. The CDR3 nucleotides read TGTGCCAGCTCTATCGAGAATGAGCAGTTCTTC. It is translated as CASSIENEQFF.

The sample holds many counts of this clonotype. CDR3 sequence (DNA): TGCAGCGTTGAAGAAGCCGGGAGCTCTGGAAACACCATATATTTT. It specifies CSVEEAGSSGNTIYF. The chain recombines TRBV29-1 with TRBJ1-3; no firm D call. Germline V lookup: CDR1 SQVTM, CDR2 ANQGSEA. The CDR3 runs 15 residues. The ends were cut back, 0 bases at V and 0 bases at J, with 9 bases in the middle.

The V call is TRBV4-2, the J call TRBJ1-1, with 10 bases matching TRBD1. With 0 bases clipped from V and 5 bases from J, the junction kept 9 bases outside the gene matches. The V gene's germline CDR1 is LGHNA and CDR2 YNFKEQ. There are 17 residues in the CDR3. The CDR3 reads CASSQEGTGEVGTEAFF. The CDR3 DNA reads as TGTGCCAGCAGCCAAGAGGGGACAGGGGAGGTGGGGACTGAAGCTTTCTTT.

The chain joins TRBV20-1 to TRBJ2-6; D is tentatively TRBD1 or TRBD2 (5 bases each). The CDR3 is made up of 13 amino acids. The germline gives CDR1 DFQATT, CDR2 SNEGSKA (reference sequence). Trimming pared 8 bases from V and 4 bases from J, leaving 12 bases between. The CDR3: CSLWGTGANVLTF. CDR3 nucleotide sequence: TGCAGTTTGTGGGGGACCGGGGCCAACGTCCTGACTTTC.

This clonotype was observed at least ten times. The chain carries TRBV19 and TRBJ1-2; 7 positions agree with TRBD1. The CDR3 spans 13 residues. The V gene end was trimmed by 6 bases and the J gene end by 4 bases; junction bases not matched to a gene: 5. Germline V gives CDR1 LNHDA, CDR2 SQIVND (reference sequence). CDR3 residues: CASRPGQSYGYTF. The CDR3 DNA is TGTGCCAGTAGGCCGGGACAGTCCTATGGCTACACCTTC.

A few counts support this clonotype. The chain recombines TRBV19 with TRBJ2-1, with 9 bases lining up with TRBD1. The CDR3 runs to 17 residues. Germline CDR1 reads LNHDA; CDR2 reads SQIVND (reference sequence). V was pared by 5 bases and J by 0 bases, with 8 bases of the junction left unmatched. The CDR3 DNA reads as TGTGCCAGTAGTTCGCGGACAGGGGCGAGCTCCTACAATGAGCAGTTCTTC. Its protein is CASSSRTGASSYNEQFF.

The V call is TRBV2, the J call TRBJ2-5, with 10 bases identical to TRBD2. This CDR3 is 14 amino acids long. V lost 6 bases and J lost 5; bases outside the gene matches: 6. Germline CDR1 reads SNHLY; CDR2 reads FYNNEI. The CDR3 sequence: CASSPSGSGETQYF. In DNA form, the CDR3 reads TGTGCCAGCAGCCCTAGCGGGAGTGGGGAGACCCAGTACTTC.

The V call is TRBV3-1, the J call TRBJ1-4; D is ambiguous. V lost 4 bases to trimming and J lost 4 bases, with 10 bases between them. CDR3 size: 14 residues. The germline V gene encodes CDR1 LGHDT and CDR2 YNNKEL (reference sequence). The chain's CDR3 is CASSPRLDNEKLFF. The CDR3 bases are TGTGCCAGCAGCCCCCGATTAGATAATGAAAAACTGTTTTTT.

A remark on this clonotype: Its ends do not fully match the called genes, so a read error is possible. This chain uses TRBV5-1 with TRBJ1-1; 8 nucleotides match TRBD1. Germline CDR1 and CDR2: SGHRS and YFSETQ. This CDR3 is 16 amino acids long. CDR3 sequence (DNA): TGCGCCAGCAGCACCGGACAGGGAGGCGTCGGCACTGAAGCTTGCTTT. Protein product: CASSTGQGGVGTEACF.

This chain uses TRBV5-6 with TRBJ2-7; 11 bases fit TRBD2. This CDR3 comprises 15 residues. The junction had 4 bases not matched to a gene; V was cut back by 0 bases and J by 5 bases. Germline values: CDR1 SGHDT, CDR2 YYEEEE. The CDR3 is CASSLDTSGSNEQYF. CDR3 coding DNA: TGTGCCAGCAGCTTGGACACTAGCGGGAGCAACGAGCAGTACTTC.

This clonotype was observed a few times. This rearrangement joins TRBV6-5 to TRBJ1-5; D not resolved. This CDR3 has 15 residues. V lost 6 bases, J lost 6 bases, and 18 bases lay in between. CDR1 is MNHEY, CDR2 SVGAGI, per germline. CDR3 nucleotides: TGTGCCAGCAGCTCCTCGCCCTCGGTTTTTCAGCCCCAGCATTTT. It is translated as CASSSSPSVFQPQHF.

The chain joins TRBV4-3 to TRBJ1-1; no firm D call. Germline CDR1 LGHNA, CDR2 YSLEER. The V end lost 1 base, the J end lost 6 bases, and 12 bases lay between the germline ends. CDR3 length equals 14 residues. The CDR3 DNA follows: TGCGCCAGCAGCCAAGGCCTGACATCATCTGAAGCTTTCTTT. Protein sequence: CASSQGLTSSEAFF.

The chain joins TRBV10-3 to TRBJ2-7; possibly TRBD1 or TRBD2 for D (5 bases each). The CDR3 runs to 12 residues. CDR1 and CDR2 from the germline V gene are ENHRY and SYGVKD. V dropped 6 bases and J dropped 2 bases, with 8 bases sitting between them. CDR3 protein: CAISGATYEQYF. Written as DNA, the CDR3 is TGTGCCATCAGCGGGGCCACCTACGAGCAGTACTTC.

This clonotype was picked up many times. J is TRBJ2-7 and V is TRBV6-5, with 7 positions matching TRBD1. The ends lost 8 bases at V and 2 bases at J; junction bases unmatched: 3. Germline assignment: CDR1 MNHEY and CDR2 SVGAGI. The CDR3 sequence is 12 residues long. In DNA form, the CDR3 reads TGTGCCAGCCAGGGGACAGCCTACGAGCAGTACTTC. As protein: CASQGTAYEQYF.

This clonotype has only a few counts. CDR3 sequence: CSARQRDLTDQPQHF. In DNA, the CDR3 is TGCAGTGCTAGACAAAGGGACCTAACGGATCAGCCCCAGCATTTT. The V call is TRBV20-1, the J call TRBJ1-5; perhaps TRBD1 as D (5 bases). CDR1 DFQATT and CDR2 SNEGSKA come from the germline V gene (reference sequence). Deletions cut 2 bases from V and 5 bases from J, with 16 bases between. The CDR3 spans 15 residues.

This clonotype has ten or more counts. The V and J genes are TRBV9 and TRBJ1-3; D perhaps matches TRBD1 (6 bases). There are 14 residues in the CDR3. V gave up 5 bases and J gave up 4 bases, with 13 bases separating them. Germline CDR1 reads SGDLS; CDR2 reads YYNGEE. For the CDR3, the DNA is TGTGCCAGCAGTGGAACAGGGACCGGAAACACCATATATTTT. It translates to CASSGTGTGNTIYF.

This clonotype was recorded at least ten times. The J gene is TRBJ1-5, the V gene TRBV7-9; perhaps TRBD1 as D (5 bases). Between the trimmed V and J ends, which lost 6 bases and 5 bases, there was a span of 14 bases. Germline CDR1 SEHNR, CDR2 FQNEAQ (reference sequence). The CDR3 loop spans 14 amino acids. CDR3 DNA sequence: TGTGCCAGCAGTGCGTCACGAGGGGATCAGCCCCAGCATTTT. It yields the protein CASSASRGDQPQHF.

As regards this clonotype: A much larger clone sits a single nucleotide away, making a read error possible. The chain's CDR3 is CASNQPGQRPYEQYF. CDR3 nucleotides: TGCGCCAGCAACCAACCGGGACAGAGACCCTACGAGCAGTACTTC. The chain couples TRBV10-2 to TRBJ2-7, with 7 bases aligning to TRBD1. V lost 7 bases to trimming and J lost 2 bases; unmatched junction nucleotides: 11. The CDR3 has 15 amino acids. Germline values: CDR1 WSHSY, CDR2 SAAADI.

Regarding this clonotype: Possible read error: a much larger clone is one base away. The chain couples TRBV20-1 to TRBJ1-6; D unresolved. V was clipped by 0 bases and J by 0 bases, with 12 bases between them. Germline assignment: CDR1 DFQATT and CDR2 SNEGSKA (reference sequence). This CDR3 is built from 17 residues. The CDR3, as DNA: TGCAGTGCTAGAGATCCCGGAATGAGCTCCTATAATTCACCCCTCCACTTT. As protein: CSARDPGMSSYNSPLHF.

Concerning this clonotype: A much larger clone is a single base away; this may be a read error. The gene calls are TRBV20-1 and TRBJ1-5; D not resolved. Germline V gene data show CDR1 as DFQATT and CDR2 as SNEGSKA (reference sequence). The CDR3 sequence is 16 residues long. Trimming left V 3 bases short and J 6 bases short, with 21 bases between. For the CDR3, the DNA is TGCAGTGCTAGGCTCGGGGAGGGAGGGCGCAGTCAGCCCCAGCATTTT. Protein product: CSARLGEGGRSQPQHF.

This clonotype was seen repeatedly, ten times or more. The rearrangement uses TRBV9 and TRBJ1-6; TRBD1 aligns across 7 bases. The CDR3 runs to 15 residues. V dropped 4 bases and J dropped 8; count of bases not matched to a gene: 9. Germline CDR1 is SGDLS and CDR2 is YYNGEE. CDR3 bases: TGTGCCAGCAGCCCAAGACAGGGATGGGATTCACCCCTCCACTTT. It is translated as CASSPRQGWDSPLHF.

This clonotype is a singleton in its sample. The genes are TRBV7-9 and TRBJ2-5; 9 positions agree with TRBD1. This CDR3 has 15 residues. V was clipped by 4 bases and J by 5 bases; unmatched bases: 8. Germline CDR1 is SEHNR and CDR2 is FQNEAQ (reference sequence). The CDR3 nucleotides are TGTGCCAGCAGCTCCGACAGGGGGGCGGGTGAGACCCAGTACTTC. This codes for CASSSDRGAGETQYF.

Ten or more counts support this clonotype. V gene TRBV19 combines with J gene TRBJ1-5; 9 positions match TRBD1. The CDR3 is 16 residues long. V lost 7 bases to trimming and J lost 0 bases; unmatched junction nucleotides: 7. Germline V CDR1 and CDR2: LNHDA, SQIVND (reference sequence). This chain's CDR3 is CASTGTGPYSNQPQHF. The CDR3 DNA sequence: TGTGCCAGTACCGGGACAGGGCCTTATAGCAATCAGCCCCAGCATTTT. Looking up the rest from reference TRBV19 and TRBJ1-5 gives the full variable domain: DGGITQSPKYLFRKEGQNVTLSCEQNLNHDAMYWYRQDPGQGLRLIYYSQIVNDFQKGDIAEGYSVSREKKESFPLTVTSAQKNPTAFYLCASTGTGPYSNQPQHFGDGTRLSIL.

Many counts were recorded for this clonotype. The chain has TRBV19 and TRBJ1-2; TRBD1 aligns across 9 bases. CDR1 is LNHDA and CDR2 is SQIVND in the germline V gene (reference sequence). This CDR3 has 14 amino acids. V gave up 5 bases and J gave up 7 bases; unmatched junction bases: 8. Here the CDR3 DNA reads TGTGCCAGTAGTCAAGGGACAGGGTCCCTTGGCTACACCTTC. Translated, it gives CASSQGTGSLGYTF. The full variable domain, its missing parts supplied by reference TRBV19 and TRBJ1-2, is DGGITQSPKYLFRKEGQNVTLSCEQNLNHDAMYWYRQDPGQGLRLIYYSQIVNDFQKGDIAEGYSVSREKKESFPLTVTSAQKNPTAFYLCASSQGTGSLGYTFGSGTRLTVV.